This TCR beta chain appears in the sequencing data of a study of shared clonotypes between healthy human individuals. Overall study results and limits: Represented diversity, genetic and exposure-history alike, was limited by few donors.

Data came from immunoSEQ multiplex PCR; TCRdb stores just in-frame clones and leaves some out. The sample holds nearly 500,000 clones; 70% to 80% are singletons and the top ten take under 15%. Comment on this clone: Its target is unknown.

The V gene lost 7 bases and the J gene lost 1 base, with 10 bases spanning the gap. Germline lookup yields CDR1 MNHEY and CDR2 SMNVEV (reference sequence). The CDR3 has 14 amino acids. Among the donors, all were Caucasian adults who lived in Nashville, Tennessee. The sequence was obtained from a woman aged 40-49 years in good health. Some clones in this sample may be carry-over from other donors' samples. The V gene is TRBV27, the J gene TRBJ2-2; TRBD2 might be the D (6 bases). What was sequenced was PBMCs. The CDR3 is CASKFGRNTGELFF. The CDR3 coding sequence is TGTGCCAGCAAGTTCGGGAGGAACACCGGGGAGCTGTTTTTT.